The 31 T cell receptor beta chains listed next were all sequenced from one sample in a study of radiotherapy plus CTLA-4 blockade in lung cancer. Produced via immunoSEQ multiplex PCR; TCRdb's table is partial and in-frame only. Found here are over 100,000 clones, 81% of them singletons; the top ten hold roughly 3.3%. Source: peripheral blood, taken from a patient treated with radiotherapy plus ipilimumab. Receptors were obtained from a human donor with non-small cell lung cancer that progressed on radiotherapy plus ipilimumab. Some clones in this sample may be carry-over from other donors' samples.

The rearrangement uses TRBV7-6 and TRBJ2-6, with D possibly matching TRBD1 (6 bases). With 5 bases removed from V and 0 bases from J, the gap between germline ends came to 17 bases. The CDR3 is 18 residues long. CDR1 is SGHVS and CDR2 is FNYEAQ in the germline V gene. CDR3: CASSPRPGVNSGANVLTF. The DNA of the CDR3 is TGTGCCAGCAGCCCTCGGCCAGGGGTGAACTCTGGGGCCAACGTCCTGACTTTC.

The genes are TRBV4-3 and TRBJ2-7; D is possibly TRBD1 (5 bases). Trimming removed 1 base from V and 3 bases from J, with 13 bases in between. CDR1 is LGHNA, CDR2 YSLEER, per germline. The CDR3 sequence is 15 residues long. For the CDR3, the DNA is TGCGCCAGCAGCCAAGCCCTACAGGTTGACTACGAGCAGTACTTC. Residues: CASSQALQVDYEQYF.

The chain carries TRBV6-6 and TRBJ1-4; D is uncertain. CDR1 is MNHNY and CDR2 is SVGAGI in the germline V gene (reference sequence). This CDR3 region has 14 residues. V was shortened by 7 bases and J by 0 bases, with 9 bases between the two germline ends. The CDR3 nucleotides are TGTGCCAGCAAATGGCGTGCAACTAATGAAAAACTGTTTTTT. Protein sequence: CASKWRATNEKLFF.

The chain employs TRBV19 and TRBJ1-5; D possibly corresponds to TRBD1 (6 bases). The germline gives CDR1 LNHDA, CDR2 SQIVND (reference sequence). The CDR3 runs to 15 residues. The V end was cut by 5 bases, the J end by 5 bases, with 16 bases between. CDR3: CASSRQLQGHQPQHF. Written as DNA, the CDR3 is TGTGCCAGTAGTCGCCAGTTACAGGGTCATCAGCCCCAGCATTTT.

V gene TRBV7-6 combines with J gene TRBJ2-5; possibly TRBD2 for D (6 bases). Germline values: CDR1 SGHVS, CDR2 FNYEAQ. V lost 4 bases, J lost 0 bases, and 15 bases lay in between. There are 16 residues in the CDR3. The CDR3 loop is CASSSIQSGYQETQYF. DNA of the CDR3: TGTGCCAGCAGCTCGATTCAGAGCGGGTACCAAGAGACCCAGTACTTC.

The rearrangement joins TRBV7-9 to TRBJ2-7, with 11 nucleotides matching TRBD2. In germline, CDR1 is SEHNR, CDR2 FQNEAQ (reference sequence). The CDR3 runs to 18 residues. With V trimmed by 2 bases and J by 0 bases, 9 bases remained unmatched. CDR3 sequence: CASSLLAGGYLSSYEQYF. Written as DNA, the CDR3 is TGTGCCAGCAGCTTACTAGCGGGGGGCTATCTAAGCTCCTACGAGCAGTACTTC.

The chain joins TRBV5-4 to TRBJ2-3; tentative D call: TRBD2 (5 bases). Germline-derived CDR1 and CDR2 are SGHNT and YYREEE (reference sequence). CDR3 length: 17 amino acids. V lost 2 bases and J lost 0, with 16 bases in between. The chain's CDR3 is CASSLGIAGASTDTQYF. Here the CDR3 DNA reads TGTGCCAGCAGCTTAGGCATTGCGGGCGCTAGCACAGATACGCAGTATTTT.

CDR3 protein: CASSQKWEPWQGAEYYGYTF. The CDR3 region has the DNA TGCGCCAGCAGCCAAAAGTGGGAGCCTTGGCAGGGGGCCGAGTACTATGGCTACACCTTC. V is TRBV4-3 and J is TRBJ1-2; 8 nucleotides agree with TRBD1. This CDR3 region has 20 residues. V trimming: 2 bases; J trimming: 3 bases; junction bases outside the gene matches: 20. CDR1 is LGHNA and CDR2 is YSLEER in the germline V gene.

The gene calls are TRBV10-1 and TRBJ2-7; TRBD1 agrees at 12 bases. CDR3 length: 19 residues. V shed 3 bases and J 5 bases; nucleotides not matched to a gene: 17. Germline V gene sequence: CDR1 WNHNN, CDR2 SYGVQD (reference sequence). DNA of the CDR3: TGCGCCAGCAGTGACCAGGGGACAGGGGGCTTCGCTCTTGAGAACGAGCAGTACTTC. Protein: CASSDQGTGGFALENEQYF.

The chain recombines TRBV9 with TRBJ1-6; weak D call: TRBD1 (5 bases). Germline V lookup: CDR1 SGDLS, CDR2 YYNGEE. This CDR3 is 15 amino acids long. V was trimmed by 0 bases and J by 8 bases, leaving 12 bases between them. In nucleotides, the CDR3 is TGTGCCAGCAGCGTAGGGGGCTGGGAGGATTCACCCCTCCACTTT. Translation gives CASSVGGWEDSPLHF.

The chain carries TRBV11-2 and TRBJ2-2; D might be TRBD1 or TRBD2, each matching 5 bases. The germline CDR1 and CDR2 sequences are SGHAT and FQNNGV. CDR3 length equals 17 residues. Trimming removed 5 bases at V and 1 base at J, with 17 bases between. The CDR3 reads CASSLWDHLGNTGELFF. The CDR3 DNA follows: TGTGCCAGCAGCCTATGGGACCACTTAGGGAACACCGGGGAGCTGTTTTTT.

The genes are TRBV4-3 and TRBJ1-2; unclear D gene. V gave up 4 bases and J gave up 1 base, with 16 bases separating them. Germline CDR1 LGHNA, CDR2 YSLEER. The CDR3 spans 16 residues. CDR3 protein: CASSRDSDGLNYGYTF. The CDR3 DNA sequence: TGCGCCAGCAGCCGTGATTCGGACGGGCTTAACTATGGCTACACCTTC.

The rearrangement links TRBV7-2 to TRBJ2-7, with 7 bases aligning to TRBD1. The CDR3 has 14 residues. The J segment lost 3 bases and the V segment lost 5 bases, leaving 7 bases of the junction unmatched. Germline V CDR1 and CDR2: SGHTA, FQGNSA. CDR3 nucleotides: TGTGCCAGCAGCGCTACTCGACAGGGCTACGAGCAGTACTTC. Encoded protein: CASSATRQGYEQYF.

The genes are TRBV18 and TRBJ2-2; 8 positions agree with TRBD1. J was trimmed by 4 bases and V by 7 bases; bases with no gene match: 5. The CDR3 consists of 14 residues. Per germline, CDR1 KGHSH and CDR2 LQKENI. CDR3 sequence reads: CASLSTGVTGELFF. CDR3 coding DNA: TGTGCCAGCTTATCGACAGGGGTCACCGGGGAGCTGTTTTTT.

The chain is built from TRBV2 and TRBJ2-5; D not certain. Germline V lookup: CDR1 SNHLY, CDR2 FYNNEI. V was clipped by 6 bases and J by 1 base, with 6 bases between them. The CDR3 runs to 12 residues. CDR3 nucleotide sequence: TGTGCCAGCAGGGGCATCCAAGAGACCCAGTACTTC. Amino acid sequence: CASRGIQETQYF.

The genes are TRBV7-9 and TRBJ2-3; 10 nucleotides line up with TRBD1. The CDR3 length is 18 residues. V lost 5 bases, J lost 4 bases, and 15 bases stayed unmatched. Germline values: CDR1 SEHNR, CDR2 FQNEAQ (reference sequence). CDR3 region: CASSPGRRGQGYADTQYF. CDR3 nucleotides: TGTGCCAGCAGCCCAGGCCGGAGGGGACAGGGGTACGCAGATACGCAGTATTTT.

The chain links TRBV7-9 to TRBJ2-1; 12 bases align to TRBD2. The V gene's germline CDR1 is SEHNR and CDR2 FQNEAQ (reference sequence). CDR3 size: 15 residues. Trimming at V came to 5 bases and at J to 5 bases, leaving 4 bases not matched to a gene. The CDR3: CASSITSGGHNEQFF. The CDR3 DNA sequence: TGTGCCAGCAGCATAACTAGCGGGGGGCACAATGAGCAGTTCTTC.

This CDR3 is CASSSNRRRNYGYTF. The CDR3 region has the DNA TGCGCCAGCAGCTCAAACAGGCGACGGAACTATGGCTACACCTTC. The chain joins TRBV5-1 to TRBJ1-2, with a possible D match to TRBD1 (5 bases). V lost 3 bases to trimming and J lost 2 bases, with 14 bases between them. This CDR3 has 15 amino acids. Germline CDR1 reads SGHRS; CDR2 reads YFSETQ.

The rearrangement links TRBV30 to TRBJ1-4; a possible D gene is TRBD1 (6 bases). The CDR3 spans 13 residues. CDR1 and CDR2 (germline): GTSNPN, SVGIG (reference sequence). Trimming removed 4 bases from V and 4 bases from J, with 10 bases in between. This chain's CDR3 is CAWTRGGNEKLFF. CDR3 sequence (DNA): TGTGCCTGGACCAGGGGTGGTAATGAAAAACTGTTTTTT.

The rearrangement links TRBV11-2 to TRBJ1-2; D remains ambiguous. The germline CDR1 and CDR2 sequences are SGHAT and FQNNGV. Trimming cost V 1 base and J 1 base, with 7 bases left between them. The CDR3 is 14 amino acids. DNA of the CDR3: TGTGCCAGCAGCTTAGGGGCAGTTAACTATGGCTACACCTTC. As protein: CASSLGAVNYGYTF.

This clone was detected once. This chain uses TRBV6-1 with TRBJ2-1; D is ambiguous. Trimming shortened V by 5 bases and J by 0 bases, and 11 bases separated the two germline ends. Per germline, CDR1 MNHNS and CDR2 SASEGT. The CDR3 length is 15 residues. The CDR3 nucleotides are TGTGCCAGCAGTAACAGCCCGAGCTCCTACAATGAGCAGTTCTTC. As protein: CASSNSPSSYNEQFF.

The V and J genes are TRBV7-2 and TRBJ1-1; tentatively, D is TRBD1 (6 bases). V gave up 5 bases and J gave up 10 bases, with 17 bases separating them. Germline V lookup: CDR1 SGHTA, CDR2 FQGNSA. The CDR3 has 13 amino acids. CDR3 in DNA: TGTGCCAGCAGCACACGGTCAGGGGTAGGAGCTTTCTTT. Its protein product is CASSTRSGVGAFF.

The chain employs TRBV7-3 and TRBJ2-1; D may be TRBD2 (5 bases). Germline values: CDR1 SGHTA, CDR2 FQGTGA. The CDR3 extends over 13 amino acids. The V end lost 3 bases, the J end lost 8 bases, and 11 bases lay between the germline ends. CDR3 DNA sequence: TGTGCCAGCAGCTTCGGGGTTATGGATGAGCAGTTCTTC. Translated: CASSFGVMDEQFF.

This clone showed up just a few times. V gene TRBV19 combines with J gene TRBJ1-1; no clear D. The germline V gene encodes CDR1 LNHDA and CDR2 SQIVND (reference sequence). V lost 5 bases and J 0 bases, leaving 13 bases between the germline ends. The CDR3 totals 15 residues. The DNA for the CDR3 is TGTGCCAGTAGTGGATGGGGTAACATGAACACTGAAGCTTTCTTT. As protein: CASSGWGNMNTEAFF.

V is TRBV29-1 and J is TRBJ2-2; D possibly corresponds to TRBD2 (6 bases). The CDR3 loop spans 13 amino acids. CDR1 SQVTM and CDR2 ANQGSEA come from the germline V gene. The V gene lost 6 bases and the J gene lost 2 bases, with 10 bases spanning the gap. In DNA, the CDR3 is TGCAGCGTAGGGACTTTCAACACCGGGGAGCTGTTTTTT. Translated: CSVGTFNTGELFF.

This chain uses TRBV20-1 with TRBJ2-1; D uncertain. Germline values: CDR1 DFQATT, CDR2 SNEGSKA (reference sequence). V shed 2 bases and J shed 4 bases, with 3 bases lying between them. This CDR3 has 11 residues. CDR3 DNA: TGCAGTGCTAGACTATACAATGAGCAGTTCTTC. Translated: CSARLYNEQFF.

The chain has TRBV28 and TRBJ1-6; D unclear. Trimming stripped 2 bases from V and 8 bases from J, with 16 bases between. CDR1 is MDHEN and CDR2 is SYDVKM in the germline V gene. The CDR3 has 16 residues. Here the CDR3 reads CASSLAGLSPYSPLHF. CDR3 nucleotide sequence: TGTGCCAGCAGTTTAGCAGGACTTTCCCCCTATTCACCCCTCCACTTT.

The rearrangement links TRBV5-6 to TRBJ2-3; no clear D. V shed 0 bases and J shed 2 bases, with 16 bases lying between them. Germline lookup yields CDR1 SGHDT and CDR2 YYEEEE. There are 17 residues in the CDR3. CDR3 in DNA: TGTGCCAGCAGCTTGGTTTATATACTCCCCAACACAGATACGCAGTATTTT. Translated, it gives CASSLVYILPNTDTQYF.

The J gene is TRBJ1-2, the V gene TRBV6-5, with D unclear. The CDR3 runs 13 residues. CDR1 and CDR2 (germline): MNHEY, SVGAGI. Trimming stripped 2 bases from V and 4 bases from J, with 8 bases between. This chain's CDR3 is CASSYLQLYGYTF. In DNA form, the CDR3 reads TGTGCCAGCAGTTACCTGCAGCTCTATGGCTACACCTTC.

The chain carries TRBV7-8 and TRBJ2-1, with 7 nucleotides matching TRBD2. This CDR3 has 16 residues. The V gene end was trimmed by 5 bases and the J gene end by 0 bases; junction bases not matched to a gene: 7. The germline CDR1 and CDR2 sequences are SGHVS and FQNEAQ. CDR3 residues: CASSPTGGSSYNEQFF. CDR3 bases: TGTGCCAGCAGCCCCACGGGGGGTAGCTCCTACAATGAGCAGTTCTTC.

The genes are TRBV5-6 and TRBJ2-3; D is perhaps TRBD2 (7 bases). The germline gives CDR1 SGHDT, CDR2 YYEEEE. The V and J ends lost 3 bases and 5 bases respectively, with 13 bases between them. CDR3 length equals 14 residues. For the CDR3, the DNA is TGTGCCAGCAGCTCGGGGGGCGAGGGAGATACGCAGTATTTT. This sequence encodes CASSSGGEGDTQYF.